This TCR beta chain was recovered during a study of HIV-infected patients and healthy controls. 400 to 550 ng RNA was reverse transcribed with alpha and beta constant-region primers. Using multiplexing indices, alpha and beta chain libraries were generated apart by chain-specific third strand synthesis. The library had 12-nucleotide molecular identifiers formed by two random hexamers joined together. In TCRdb, the 5' RACE reads were re-called with MiXCR into one record per CDR3 protein. The data show 13,000 or so distinct CDR3 sequences, roughly 9.9% seen once. The CDR3 extends over 15 amino acids. The V and J ends lost 6 bases and 1 base respectively, with 14 bases between them. The repertoire came from unfractionated whole blood and reflected all unsorted peripheral T cells. Roughly 11 uninfected healthy donors were sampled as controls, four sampled twice three to four months apart. In this sample, this clonotype turned up many times. Its specificity is not known.

Overall study results and limits: Untreated HIV+ repertoires had roughly threefold fewer distinct CDR3s and lower Shannon diversity than healthy controls. The study did not determine the donors' HLA types.

This TCR derives from an adult in good health. The sequencing sample was made of blood. The chain combines TRBV12-3 or TRBV12-4 with TRBJ2-3; D is uncertain. The chain's CDR3 is CASRLDLIRTDTQYF. Written as DNA, the CDR3 is TGTGCCAGCAGACTGGACCTAATCCGCACAGATACGCAGTATTTT.